A single sample is the source of the 16 T cell receptor beta chains below, sequenced in a study of naive and memory T cell subsets. Whole-study findings and limits: Naive repertoires, especially CD8, held a few larger clonotypes, possibly memory cells re-expressing CD45RA.

These receptors' targets are unknown. An equimolar mix of two oligonucleotides served as the beta constant-region primer for TRBC1 and TRBC2. The ligated cDNA underwent four PCR rounds using SP2 and nested alpha and beta constant-region primers. TCRdb processed the UMI-ligation and nested PCR reads anew with MiXCR; each CDR3 protein has one entry. This table holds over 110,000 distinct CDR3 sequences, roughly a fifth found once. Source material: naive CD8+ T cells from blood. These TCRs come from a human donor in good health.

The chain links TRBV27 to TRBJ1-1; D remains unclear. CDR1 MNHEY and CDR2 SMNVEV come from the germline V gene (reference sequence). V was cut by 4 bases and J by 5 bases, with 11 bases left in between. This CDR3 spans 13 amino acids. CDR3 sequence: CASSSLPITEAFF. The CDR3 DNA sequence: TGTGCCAGCAGTTCCCTGCCCATTACTGAAGCTTTCTTT.

The rearrangement joins TRBV28 to TRBJ2-1, with 8 bases aligning to TRBD1. The V gene end was trimmed by 6 bases and the J gene end by 0 bases; junction bases not matched to a gene: 7. There are 16 residues in the CDR3. Per germline, CDR1 MDHEN and CDR2 SYDVKM. For the CDR3, the DNA is TGTGCCAGCAGCGGCCACAGGGGGAGCTCCTACAATGAGCAGTTCTTC. It specifies CASSGHRGSSYNEQFF.

The J gene is TRBJ2-7, the V gene TRBV7-2; tentatively, D is TRBD1 (5 bases). The CDR3 spans 13 residues. CDR1 is SGHTA and CDR2 is FQGNSA in the germline V gene. V lost 4 bases to trimming and J lost 4 bases, with 11 bases between them. DNA of the CDR3: TGTGCCAGCAGCTACGTACCAGGGTACGAGCAGTACTTC. It codes for CASSYVPGYEQYF.

The chain is built from TRBV27 and TRBJ1-2; D not resolved. V gave up 6 bases and J gave up 7 bases, with 15 bases separating them. This CDR3 region has 13 residues. Germline loops: CDR1 MNHEY, CDR2 SMNVEV (reference sequence). CDR3 protein: CASREIDESGYTF. The CDR3 coding sequence is TGTGCCAGCAGAGAAATCGACGAGAGTGGCTACACCTTC.

The sample holds a few counts of this clonotype. This sequence joins TRBV6-5 and TRBJ2-3, with unresolved D. Trimming removed 4 bases from V and 3 bases from J, with 11 bases in between. CDR1 and CDR2 (germline): MNHEY, SVGAGI. CDR3 length equals 14 residues. CDR3 nucleotides: TGTGCCAGCAGTTCCGATATTCCTACAGATACGCAGTATTTT. This encodes CASSSDIPTDTQYF.

This clonotype was observed a handful of times. The chain has TRBV27 and TRBJ2-1; 12 nucleotides match TRBD2. Germline V gives CDR1 MNHEY, CDR2 SMNVEV (reference sequence). This CDR3 is built from 17 residues. The junction had 13 bases not matched to a gene; V was cut back by 5 bases and J by 8 bases. The DNA of the CDR3 is TGTGCCAGCAGTCCCCACGCCCGACTAGCGGGAGTGTATGAGCAGTTCTTC. It is translated as CASSPHARLAGVYEQFF.

This chain connects TRBV7-9 to TRBJ2-5; 12 nucleotides align to TRBD1. Germline values: CDR1 SEHNR, CDR2 FQNEAQ (reference sequence). The V and J ends lost 7 bases and 6 bases, in that order; junction bases with no gene match: 15. The CDR3 consists of 17 residues. CDR3 loop: CASKVVDGTGGEKTQYF. The CDR3 DNA is TGTGCCAGCAAGGTAGTAGACGGGACAGGGGGCGAGAAGACCCAGTACTTC.

This rearrangement joins TRBV5-4 to TRBJ2-1; 13 bases are shared with TRBD2. The length of the CDR3 is 16 residues. Germline loops: CDR1 SGHNT, CDR2 YYREEE (reference sequence). V lost 4 bases to trimming and J lost 9 bases; unmatched junction nucleotides: 10. The CDR3: CASSLLGLAGVIEQFF. In DNA, the CDR3 is TGTGCCAGCAGCCTCCTTGGACTAGCGGGAGTGATTGAGCAGTTCTTC. The variable domain in full, completed from reference TRBV5-4 and TRBJ2-1, reads ETGVTQSPTHLIKTRGQQVTLRCSSQSGHNTVSWYQQALGQGPQFIFQYYREEENGRGNFPPRFSGLQFPNYSSELNVNALELDDSALYLCASSLLGLAGVIEQFFGPGTRLTVL.

The chain uses TRBV29-1 and TRBJ1-2; D gene ambiguous. The CDR3 length is 12 residues. Germline-derived CDR1 and CDR2 are SQVTM and ANQGSEA. Trimming pared 1 base from V and 3 bases from J, leaving 6 bases between. The CDR3 reads CSVEGTHYGYTF. As DNA, the CDR3 is TGCAGCGTTGAAGGCACCCACTATGGCTACACCTTC.

This clonotype has only a few counts. The chain employs TRBV4-3 and TRBJ1-2; a possible D gene is TRBD1 (5 bases). Deletions cut 1 base from V and 3 bases from J, with 9 bases between. CDR1 and CDR2 from the germline V gene are LGHNA and YSLEER. CDR3 size: 14 residues. CDR3 sequence reads: CASSQVGTDYGYTF. The CDR3 nucleotides read TGCGCCAGCAGCCAAGTAGGGACGGACTATGGCTACACCTTC.

Only a few counts were recorded for this clonotype. The V call is TRBV10-2, the J call TRBJ2-3; TRBD2 matches 12 bases. Germline V gene sequence: CDR1 WSHSY, CDR2 SAAADI. The CDR3 is 16 amino acids. Trimming took 6 bases from V and 2 from J; bases not matched to a gene: 6. Here the CDR3 reads CASSSGTSGFTDTQYF. In DNA, the CDR3 is TGCGCCAGCAGCTCGGGGACTAGCGGGTTCACAGATACGCAGTATTTT.

This clonotype was counted a few times. The chain links TRBV6-5 to TRBJ2-3, with TRBD1 matching over 10 bases. The J segment lost 5 bases and the V segment lost 6 bases, leaving 8 bases of the junction unmatched. CDR3 length: 15 residues. In germline, CDR1 is MNHEY, CDR2 SVGAGI. The CDR3 bases are TGTGCCAGCAGACCCCAGACAGGGGGCATAGATACGCAGTATTTT. As protein: CASRPQTGGIDTQYF.

The chain links TRBV28 to TRBJ1-1; 10 bases line up with TRBD1. Germline assignment: CDR1 MDHEN and CDR2 SYDVKM. The V segment lost 3 bases and the J segment 4 bases; nucleotides outside the gene matches: 11. The CDR3 loop spans 17 amino acids. CDR3 amino acids: CASSFRGQGKVATEAFF. DNA of the CDR3: TGTGCCAGCAGTTTCCGGGGACAGGGGAAGGTTGCCACTGAAGCTTTCTTT.

This clonotype has only a few counts. This chain links TRBV20-1 with TRBJ1-2, with D maybe TRBD1 (6 bases). This CDR3 is built from 20 residues. V was shortened by 0 bases and J by 5 bases, with 31 bases between the two germline ends. Germline-derived CDR1 and CDR2 are DFQATT and SNEGSKA (reference sequence). The CDR3 DNA sequence: TGCAGTGCTAGAGATTGGGGGTCAGGGGCAGGGGATAAATTGAATTATGGCTACACCTTC. It specifies CSARDWGSGAGDKLNYGYTF.

This clonotype was counted between two and nine times. The V and J genes are TRBV28 and TRBJ2-7; 13 bases align to TRBD2. The CDR3 length is 15 residues. J gave up 6 bases and V 4 bases, and 6 bases lay outside the gene matches. CDR1 and CDR2 (germline): MDHEN, SYDVKM. CDR3 residues: CASSWGTSGTLEQYF. The CDR3 coding sequence is TGTGCCAGCAGTTGGGGGACTAGCGGGACGCTCGAGCAGTACTTC.

V is TRBV6-5 and J is TRBJ1-5; 8 nucleotides match TRBD1. Germline V CDR1 and CDR2: MNHEY, SVGAGI. The CDR3 extends over 13 amino acids. V gave up 4 bases and J gave up 6 bases; unmatched junction bases: 2. The CDR3 region is CASSSGTGQPQHF. In nucleotides, the CDR3 is TGTGCCAGCAGTTCCGGGACAGGTCAGCCCCAGCATTTT.